A single sample is the source of the 15 T cell receptor beta chains below, sequenced in a study of cytomegalovirus exposure and HLA in healthy donors. PCR was performed using 60 Vbeta and 13 Jbeta primers. Clones were read by immunoSEQ multiplex PCR, and TCRdb kept only the in-frame ones, dropping some. The data contain about 150,000 clones, roughly 80% of them singletons. What was sequenced was PBMCs. The source is a woman aged 40-49 years in good health and CMV-seronegative.

Details on this clone: In the same sample, other DNA sequences code for this CDR3. The chain is built from TRBV7-2 and TRBJ1-2, with 7 bases fitting TRBD1. Germline CDR1 SGHTA, CDR2 FQGNSA. Trimming cost V 3 bases and J 4 bases; bases outside gene matches: 2. This CDR3 comprises 13 residues. The DNA for the CDR3 is TGTGCCAGCAGCTTGGACAGGATCTATGGCTACACCTTC. Protein: CASSLDRIYGYTF.

This rearrangement joins TRBV27 to TRBJ2-5, with 8 nucleotides matching TRBD1. The V gene end was trimmed by 6 bases and the J gene end by 5 bases; junction bases not matched to a gene: 11. CDR1 and CDR2 from the germline V gene are MNHEY and SMNVEV (reference sequence). This CDR3 is built from 15 residues. This chain's CDR3 is CASSRIPGGFETQYF. The CDR3 DNA is TGTGCCAGCAGCAGAATACCAGGGGGCTTCGAGACCCAGTACTTC.

The rearrangement links TRBV10-3 to TRBJ2-2, with TRBD2 identical over 9 bases. Germline CDR1 is ENHRY and CDR2 is SYGVKD. V dropped 8 bases and J dropped 5; count of bases not matched to a gene: 6. This CDR3 is built from 14 residues. As DNA, the CDR3 is TGTGCCATCGGGACTGCGGGAGGGACCGGGGAGCTGTTTTTT. This codes for CAIGTAGGTGELFF.

With regard to this clone: The sample has other DNA sequences that encode this CDR3 too. V and J are TRBV28 and TRBJ1-4; 10 nucleotides match TRBD1. The CDR3 has 15 amino acids. Germline V CDR1 and CDR2: MDHEN, SYDVKM. V gave up 3 bases and J gave up 6 bases; unmatched junction bases: 4. CDR3 DNA sequence: TGTGCCAGCAGTTTGGGTGGACAGGGGGATGAAAAACTGTTTTTT. Translation gives CASSLGGQGDEKLFF.

J is TRBJ1-5 and V is TRBV15; 9 nucleotides agree with TRBD1. The junction had 6 bases not matched to a gene; V was cut back by 3 bases and J by 6 bases. Germline CDR1 and CDR2: LNHNV and YYDKDF (reference sequence). The CDR3 consists of 15 residues. The CDR3 DNA reads TGTGCCACCAGCAGCGGGACAGGGTGGGGTCAGCCCCAGCATTTT. Translation gives CATSSGTGWGQPQHF.

The chain has TRBV15 and TRBJ2-3; 7 bases align to TRBD2. V trimming: 2 bases; J trimming: 6 bases; junction bases outside the gene matches: 8. The CDR3 consists of 15 residues. Looked up from germline, CDR1 is LNHNV and CDR2 is YYDKDF (reference sequence). The CDR3 region has the DNA TGTGCCACCAGCAGACAGGGAGGGAAGGTGGATACGCAGTATTTT. This translates into CATSRQGGKVDTQYF.

V gene TRBV29-1 combines with J gene TRBJ2-1, with 10 bases aligning to TRBD2. There are 15 residues in the CDR3. J gave up 6 bases and V 3 bases, and 8 bases lay outside the gene matches. Germline V gene sequence: CDR1 SQVTM, CDR2 ANQGSEA. CDR3 nucleotides: TGCAGCGTTGATTCCCGACTAGCGGGTATCAATGAGCAGTTCTTC. Translation: CSVDSRLAGINEQFF.

Comments on this clone: Its ends do not fully match the called genes, so a read error is possible. The chain combines TRBV7-9 with TRBJ1-5; weak D call: TRBD1 (6 bases). The CDR3 is 15 residues long. Germline V lookup: CDR1 SEHNR, CDR2 FQNEAQ (reference sequence). CDR3 amino acids: CSSSPPGDRNQPQHF. CDR3 nucleotide sequence: TGTTCCAGCAGCCCCCCAGGGGATCGGAATCAGCCCCAGCATTTT.

V is TRBV27 and J is TRBJ1-1; a possible D gene is TRBD1 (6 bases). The CDR3 contains 14 residues. Trimming removed 5 bases at V and 2 bases at J, with 12 bases between. Germline-derived CDR1 and CDR2 are MNHEY and SMNVEV (reference sequence). The CDR3 region has the DNA TGTGCCAGCAGTCCAGGGACACTAAACACTGAAGCTTTCTTT. Its protein is CASSPGTLNTEAFF.

The J gene is TRBJ2-7, the V gene TRBV5-4; D is possibly TRBD2 (6 bases). V was clipped by 3 bases and J by 3 bases, with 16 bases between them. Germline V lookup: CDR1 SGHNT, CDR2 YYREEE (reference sequence). This CDR3 contains 15 residues. CDR3 protein: CASSSTGGNSYEQYF. The CDR3 nucleotides read TGTGCCAGCAGCTCAACCGGGGGAAATAGCTACGAGCAGTACTTC. Using reference TRBV5-4 and TRBJ2-7 for the parts outside the CDR3, the full variable domain is ETGVTQSPTHLIKTRGQQVTLRCSSQSGHNTVSWYQQALGQGPQFIFQYYREEENGRGNFPPRFSGLQFPNYSSELNVNALELDDSALYLCASSSTGGNSYEQYFGPGTRLTVT.

The rearrangement joins TRBV7-9 to TRBJ2-7; 10 nucleotides line up with TRBD2. V was pared by 5 bases and J by 2 bases, with 6 bases of the junction left unmatched. The CDR3 spans 15 residues. Per the germline V gene, CDR1 is SEHNR and CDR2 is FQNEAQ (reference sequence). CDR3 amino acids: CASSTRAGGAYEQYF. The CDR3, as DNA: TGTGCCAGCAGCACCCGAGCGGGAGGGGCCTACGAGCAGTACTTC. Full variable domain (missing parts from reference TRBV7-9 and TRBJ2-7): DTGVSQNPRHKITKRGQNVTFRCDPISEHNRLYWYRQTLGQGPEFLTYFQNEAQLEKSRLLSDRFSAERPKGSFSTLEIQRTEQGDSAMYLCASSTRAGGAYEQYFGPGTRLTVT.

V is TRBV2 and J is TRBJ2-7, with 8 positions matching TRBD1. Germline CDR1 reads SNHLY; CDR2 reads FYNNEI. V shed 2 bases, J shed 7 bases, and the junction held 10 bases outside the gene matches. This CDR3 region has 15 residues. The DNA for the CDR3 is TGTGCCAGCAGTGAAAGGGCAGGGGGCTCTAGGGAGCAGTACTTC. It specifies CASSERAGGSREQYF.

The DNA of the CDR3 is TGTGCCAGCACGGACAGGGCTAGCAATCAGCCCCAGCATTTT. The encoded protein is CASTDRASNQPQHF. The chain carries TRBV2 and TRBJ1-5; 8 bases agree with TRBD1. Unmatched junction bases numbered 2, after V lost 7 bases and J lost 0 bases. Germline V gene data show CDR1 as SNHLY and CDR2 as FYNNEI. The CDR3 runs 14 residues.

The genes are TRBV4-2 and TRBJ2-5; 15 bases map to TRBD2. The J call is in doubt because the DNA end fits TRBJ2-7 better. CDR1 and CDR2 from the germline V gene are LGHNA and YNFKEQ. The CDR3 has 16 amino acids. DNA of the CDR3: TGTGCCAGCAGCCGCGGACTAGCGGGGGGGAACTACGAGCAGTACTTC. It specifies CASSRGLAGGNYEQYF.

The rearrangement uses TRBV7-2 and TRBJ2-7; a weak D match, TRBD2 (6 bases). V dropped 0 bases and J dropped 6 bases, with 9 bases sitting between them. The CDR3 has 13 amino acids. CDR1 SGHTA and CDR2 FQGNSA come from the germline V gene. Written as DNA, the CDR3 is TGTGCCAGCAGCTTAGCGTACGGGAGCGAGCAGTACTTC. It codes for CASSLAYGSEQYF.